This record looks at one TCR beta chain sequence and its context. A second 7 to 11 cycle PCR used barcoded and J-beta primers. From each sample, at least 2.5 million paired-end reads containing CDR3 were obtained. TCRdb reprocessed the 5' RACE reads via MiXCR and lists one record per CDR3 protein. The repertoire includes over 1,500,000 distinct CDR3 sequences, 40% to 55% of them detected once, and less than 2.5% sits in the top ten. Looked up from germline, CDR1 is SGHTA and CDR2 is FQGNSA. With 5 bases removed from V and 8 bases from J, the gap between germline ends came to 15 bases. The CDR3 contains 13 residues. This record belongs to a study of blood T cells in healthy people across ages.

The receptor's source is a woman in her thirties or forties in good health. The V and J genes are TRBV7-2 and TRBJ1-2; a possible D gene is TRBD1 (5 bases). Input material: blood. CDR3 residues: CASSPGAGYGYTF. Written as DNA, the CDR3 is TGTGCCAGCAGCCCCGGGGCAGGGTACGGCTACACCTTC.